One and the same sample provided the 20 T cell receptor beta chains below, sequenced in a study of response to subunit inactivated influenza vaccine (dated by TCRdb to the late 2010s). The library was produced with RT-PCR. These reads were obtained on an Illumina HiSeq 2500. TCRdb ran its own pipeline on the public reads, namely fastp trimming at Q25 and MiXCR clone calling, and kept in-frame beta chains. Entries that share a CDR3 protein sequence are merged under the most common genes and DNA. This sample holds about 530,000 distinct CDR3 sequences; about 11% were observed only once. The top ten constitute 10% to 13% of the sample. The material was PBMCs from blood, obtained on the day of vaccination. All receptors derive from a man aged 50 or older who received an inactivated influenza vaccine. Donor details come from another sample of the same person, matched by shared clones.

CDR3 loop: CASSLGPSSQETQYF. CDR3 nucleotides: TGTGCCAGCAGCTTGGGGCCCAGTAGTCAAGAGACCCAGTACTTC. The gene calls are TRBV5-5 and TRBJ2-5; D is unresolved. Per germline, CDR1 SGHKS and CDR2 YYEKEE (reference sequence). V shed 0 bases and J shed 2 bases, with 11 bases lying between them. This CDR3 has 15 residues.

The table lists this clonotype with many counts. The chain employs TRBV24-1 and TRBJ2-1; D might be TRBD2 (6 bases). Germline CDR1 is KGHDR and CDR2 is SFDVKD. V was trimmed by 4 bases and J by 10 bases, leaving 13 bases between them. The CDR3 length is 13 residues. CDR3 bases: TGTGCCACCAGTGAGGGGACTCGCGCGGAGCAGTTCTTC. Protein sequence: CATSEGTRAEQFF.

This clonotype was seen more than once but under ten times. V is TRBV14 and J is TRBJ2-7; 8 bases agree with TRBD2. The CDR3 runs 14 residues. The V segment lost 10 bases and the J segment 0 bases; nucleotides outside the gene matches: 8. Looked up from germline, CDR1 is SGHDN and CDR2 is FVKESK. In nucleotides, the CDR3 is TGTGCCACCCGGGGGGGTTTAAGCTCCTACGAGCAGTACTTC. Residues: CATRGGLSSYEQYF.

The chain is built from TRBV24-1 and TRBJ2-3, with D possibly TRBD1 on 6 matching bases. Germline V gives CDR1 KGHDR, CDR2 SFDVKD. V lost 5 bases to trimming and J lost 4 bases, with 21 bases between them. The CDR3 runs to 17 residues. In DNA, the CDR3 is TGTGCCACCAGTGGTGCTCCGGGACACCTTTTCGCAGATACGCAGTATTTT. Residues: CATSGAPGHLFADTQYF.

J is TRBJ2-3 and V is TRBV20-1, with 7 bases fitting TRBD2. Trimming at V came to 7 bases and at J to 3 bases, leaving 10 bases not matched to a gene. This CDR3 has 14 residues. From germline, CDR1 is DFQATT and CDR2 SNEGSKA (reference sequence). The CDR3, as DNA: TGCAGTGGGCCTGCCGGCGGGGGAACAGATACGCAGTATTTT. Translation: CSGPAGGGTDTQYF.

This clonotype came up many times. The V call is TRBV27, the J call TRBJ2-6; D is undetermined. The CDR3 spans 15 residues. Germline values: CDR1 MNHEY, CDR2 SMNVEV (reference sequence). Trimming removed 2 bases from V and 3 bases from J, with 8 bases in between. CDR3 DNA: TGTGCCAGCAGTTTAACGGGTTTTGGGGCCAACGTCCTGACTTTC. Its protein product is CASSLTGFGANVLTF.

This clonotype has ten or more counts. The J gene is TRBJ1-1, the V gene TRBV27; unclear D gene. The germline gives CDR1 MNHEY, CDR2 SMNVEV (reference sequence). CDR3 length: 15 residues. Trimming left V 2 bases short and J 0 bases short, with 10 bases between. The CDR3 nucleotides read TGTGCCAGCAGTTTAGTTGGCAGCATGAACACTGAAGCTTTCTTT. Translation: CASSLVGSMNTEAFF.

The chain recombines TRBV20-1 with TRBJ1-5, with D possibly TRBD1 on 5 matching bases. CDR1 and CDR2 from the germline V gene are DFQATT and SNEGSKA (reference sequence). Trimming removed 6 bases from V and 0 bases from J, with 18 bases in between. The CDR3 consists of 16 residues. CDR3 sequence: CSATRGGFSSNQPQHF. The CDR3 bases are TGCAGTGCCACGCGCGGGGGTTTCTCTAGCAATCAGCCCCAGCATTTT.

This clonotype appeared a few times. The CDR3 nucleotides read TGTGCCAGCAGCTTAGACCTGGGGGCTTTCTTT. This codes for CASSLDLGAFF. The V call is TRBV11-2, the J call TRBJ1-1, with D hard to call. Germline CDR1 is SGHAT and CDR2 is FQNNGV. V shed 0 bases and J shed 11 bases, with 7 bases lying between them. CDR3 length equals 11 residues.

This clonotype was seen ten or more times. The chain uses TRBV5-1 and TRBJ2-5, with a tentative D call TRBD1 (5 bases). Trimming took 1 base from V and 1 from J, leaving 8 bases between them. Germline lookup yields CDR1 SGHRS and CDR2 YFSETQ. The CDR3 is 14 residues long. Here the CDR3 DNA reads TGCGCCAGCAGCTTGCGACAGATCCAAGAGACCCAGTACTTC. Translating it yields CASSLRQIQETQYF.

Many counts were recorded for this clonotype. V usage is TRBV7-2 and J usage is TRBJ2-5; D is possibly TRBD2 (6 bases). CDR1 and CDR2 (germline): SGHTA, FQGNSA. CDR3 length: 14 residues. Deletions cut 1 base from V and 4 bases from J, with 10 bases between. In DNA form, the CDR3 reads TGTGCCAGCAGCTTAGGGCGGGGAGCAGAGACCCAGTACTTC. Amino acid sequence: CASSLGRGAETQYF.

The rearrangement joins TRBV2 to TRBJ2-2; 9 positions match TRBD1. Germline CDR1 SNHLY, CDR2 FYNNEI. Trimming removed 11 bases from V and 5 bases from J; junction bases left unmatched: 0. CDR3 length equals 11 residues. The CDR3 is CAGQGTGELFF. In DNA form, the CDR3 reads TGTGCCGGACAGGGGACCGGGGAGCTGTTTTTT.

The DNA for the CDR3 is TGTGCCAGCATTCTAGCGGGGTCCTACGAGCAGTACTTC. Its protein is CASILAGSYEQYF. The V call is TRBV6-1, the J call TRBJ2-7; the match to TRBD2 covers 9 bases. Germline V gene sequence: CDR1 MNHNS, CDR2 SASEGT. Losses at the gene ends were 7 bases for V and 1 base for J; bases not matched to a gene: 2. There are 13 residues in the CDR3.

Ten or more counts support this clonotype. The rearrangement uses TRBV29-1 and TRBJ1-1, with 8 positions matching TRBD1. The junction had 12 bases not matched to a gene; V was cut back by 7 bases and J by 5 bases. The CDR3 length is 14 residues. Germline-derived CDR1 and CDR2 are SQVTM and ANQGSEA. The CDR3 is CSAFPQGALTEAFF. In DNA, the CDR3 is TGCAGCGCTTTTCCCCAGGGGGCTTTAACTGAAGCTTTCTTT. Full variable domain (missing parts from reference TRBV29-1 and TRBJ1-1): SAVISQKPSRDICQRGTSLTIQCQVDSQVTMMFWYRQQPGQSLTLIATANQGSEATYESGFVIDKFPISRPNLTFSTLTVSNMSPEDSSIYLCSAFPQGALTEAFFGQGTRLTVV.

There are a few counts of this clonotype. The chain combines TRBV6-2 or TRBV6-3 with TRBJ2-4; weak D call: TRBD1 (6 bases). CDR1 and CDR2 (germline): MNHEY, SVGEGT. Trimming shortened V by 6 bases and J by 3 bases, and 18 bases separated the two germline ends. This CDR3 spans 16 amino acids. The CDR3 here is CASSSVDSKNKNIQYF. The CDR3 bases are TGTGCCAGCAGCTCAGTGGACAGTAAAAACAAAAACATTCAGTACTTC.

This clonotype was detected ten times or more. This chain connects TRBV7-2 to TRBJ1-1; D is undetermined. This CDR3 is built from 14 residues. The germline CDR1 and CDR2 sequences are SGHTA and FQGNSA. Trimming cost V 0 bases and J 1 base, with 6 bases left between them. The CDR3 DNA sequence: TGTGCCAGCAGCTTAGCGCGGGAGAACACTGAAGCTTTCTTT. This codes for CASSLARENTEAFF.

In DNA, the CDR3 is TGCGCCAGCAGCCTTCAGGAGCGGACTAGCACAGATACGCAGTATTTT. As protein: CASSLQERTSTDTQYF. The chain couples TRBV4-1 to TRBJ2-3; D is perhaps TRBD2 (5 bases). V lost 4 bases and J 0 bases, leaving 14 bases between the germline ends. CDR3 length: 16 amino acids. CDR1 is MGHRA, CDR2 YSYEKL, per germline.

The sample holds many counts of this clonotype. The rearrangement joins TRBV20-1 to TRBJ1-3, with a tentative D call TRBD1 (6 bases). Looked up from germline, CDR1 is DFQATT and CDR2 is SNEGSKA (reference sequence). The CDR3 is 16 residues long. The ends were cut back, 1 base at V and 0 bases at J, with 13 bases in the middle. The CDR3 nucleotides are TGCAGTGCTAGAGTAACAGGGATGAACTCTGGAAACACCATATATTTT. Its protein is CSARVTGMNSGNTIYF.

This clonotype was counted only a few times. The chain is built from TRBV7-9 and TRBJ2-2; D gene uncertain. Per the germline V gene, CDR1 is SEHNR and CDR2 is FQNEAQ (reference sequence). This CDR3 has 15 amino acids. V gave up 5 bases and J gave up 3 bases, with 13 bases separating them. For the CDR3, the DNA is TGTGCCAGCAGCACTTCCCGACGGGACACCGGGGAGCTGTTTTTT. Translation: CASSTSRRDTGELFF.

This chain connects TRBV7-2 to TRBJ1-1; TRBD1 aligns across 7 bases. The J segment lost 2 bases and the V segment lost 1 base, leaving 10 bases of the junction unmatched. This CDR3 is built from 17 residues. Germline CDR1 and CDR2: SGHTA and FQGNSA. The CDR3 coding sequence is TGTGCCAGCAGCTTAGGTAGACAGGGCCTCTTAAACACTGAAGCTTTCTTT. Translating gives CASSLGRQGLLNTEAFF.